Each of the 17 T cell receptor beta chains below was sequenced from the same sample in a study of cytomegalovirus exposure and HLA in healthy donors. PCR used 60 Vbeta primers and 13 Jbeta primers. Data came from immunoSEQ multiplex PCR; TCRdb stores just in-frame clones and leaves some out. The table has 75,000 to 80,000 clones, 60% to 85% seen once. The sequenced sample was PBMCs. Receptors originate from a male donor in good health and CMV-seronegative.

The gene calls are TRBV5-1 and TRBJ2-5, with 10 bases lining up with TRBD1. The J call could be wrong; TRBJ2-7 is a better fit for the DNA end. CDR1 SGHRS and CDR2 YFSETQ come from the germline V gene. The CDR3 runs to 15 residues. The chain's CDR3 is CASSLEGQGGDEQYF. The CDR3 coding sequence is TGCGCCAGCAGCTTGGAAGGACAGGGGGGGGACGAGCAGTACTTC.

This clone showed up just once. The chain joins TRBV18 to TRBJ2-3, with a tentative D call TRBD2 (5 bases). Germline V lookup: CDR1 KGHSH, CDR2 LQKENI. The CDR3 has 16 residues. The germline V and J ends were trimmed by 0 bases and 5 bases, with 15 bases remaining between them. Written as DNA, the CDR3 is TGTGCCAGCTCACCACCGGCTAGCCCACGGGGAGATACGCAGTATTTT. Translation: CASSPPASPRGDTQYF.

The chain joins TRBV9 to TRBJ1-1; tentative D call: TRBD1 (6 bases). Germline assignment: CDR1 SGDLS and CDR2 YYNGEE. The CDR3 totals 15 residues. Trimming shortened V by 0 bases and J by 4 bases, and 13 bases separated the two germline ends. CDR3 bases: TGTGCCAGCAGCGTAGTCGCGGGGGCGTCCACTGAAGCTTTCTTT. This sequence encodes CASSVVAGASTEAFF.

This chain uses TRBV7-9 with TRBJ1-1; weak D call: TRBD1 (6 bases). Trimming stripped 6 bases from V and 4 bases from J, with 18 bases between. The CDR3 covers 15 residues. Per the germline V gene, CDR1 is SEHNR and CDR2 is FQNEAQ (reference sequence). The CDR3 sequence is CASRSGTLQGTEAFF. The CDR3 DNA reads TGTGCCAGCAGGTCGGGGACACTTCAAGGCACTGAAGCTTTCTTT.

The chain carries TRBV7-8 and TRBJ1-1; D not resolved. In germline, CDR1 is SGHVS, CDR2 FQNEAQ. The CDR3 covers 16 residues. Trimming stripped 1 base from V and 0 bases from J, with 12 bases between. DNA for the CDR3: TGTGCCAGCAGCTTAGTAACCCCGGGGATGAACACTGAAGCTTTCTTT. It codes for CASSLVTPGMNTEAFF.

The CDR3 spells CASSLRQGYYEQYF. The CDR3 DNA sequence: TGCGCCAGCAGCTTGAGACAGGGGTACTACGAGCAGTACTTC. The rearrangement uses TRBV5-1 and TRBJ2-7, with TRBD1 matching 8 bases. CDR1 and CDR2 (germline): SGHRS, YFSETQ. The CDR3 is made up of 14 amino acids. With V trimmed by 1 base and J by 3 bases, 3 bases remained unmatched.

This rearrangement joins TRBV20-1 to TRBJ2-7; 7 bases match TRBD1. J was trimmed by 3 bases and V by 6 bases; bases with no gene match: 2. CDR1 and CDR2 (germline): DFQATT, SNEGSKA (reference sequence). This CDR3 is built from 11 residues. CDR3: CSAGQDYEQYF. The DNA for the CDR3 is TGCAGTGCCGGACAGGACTACGAGCAGTACTTC.

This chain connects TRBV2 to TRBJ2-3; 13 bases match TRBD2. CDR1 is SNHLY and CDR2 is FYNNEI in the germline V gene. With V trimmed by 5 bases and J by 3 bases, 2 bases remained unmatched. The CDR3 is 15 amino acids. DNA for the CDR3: TGTGCCAGCAGTATGGGACTAGCGGGAACAGATACGCAGTATTTT. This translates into CASSMGLAGTDTQYF.

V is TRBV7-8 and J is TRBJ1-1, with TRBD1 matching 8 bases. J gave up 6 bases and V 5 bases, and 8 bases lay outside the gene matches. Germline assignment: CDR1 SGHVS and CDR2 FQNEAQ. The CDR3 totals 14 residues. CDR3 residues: CASSNDHRGSEAFF. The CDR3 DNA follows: TGTGCCAGCAGCAACGACCACAGGGGGTCTGAAGCTTTCTTT.

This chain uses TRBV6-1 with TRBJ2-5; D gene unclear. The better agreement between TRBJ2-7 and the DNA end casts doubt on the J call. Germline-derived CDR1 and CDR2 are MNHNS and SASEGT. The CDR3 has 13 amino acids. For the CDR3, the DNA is TGTGCCAGCAGACCCGTCTACTCCTACGAGCAGTACTTC. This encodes CASRPVYSYEQYF.

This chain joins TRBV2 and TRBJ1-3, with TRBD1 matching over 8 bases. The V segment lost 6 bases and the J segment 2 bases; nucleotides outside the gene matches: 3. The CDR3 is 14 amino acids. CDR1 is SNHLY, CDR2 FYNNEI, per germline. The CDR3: CASRTGVPGNTIYF. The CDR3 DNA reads TGTGCCAGCAGGACAGGGGTTCCTGGAAACACCATATATTTT.

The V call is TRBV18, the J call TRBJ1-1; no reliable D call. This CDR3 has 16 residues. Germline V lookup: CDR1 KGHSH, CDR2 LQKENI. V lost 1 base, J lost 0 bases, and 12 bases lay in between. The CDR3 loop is CASSPRLEAVNTEAFF. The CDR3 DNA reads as TGTGCCAGCTCACCACGACTCGAGGCGGTGAACACTGAAGCTTTCTTT.

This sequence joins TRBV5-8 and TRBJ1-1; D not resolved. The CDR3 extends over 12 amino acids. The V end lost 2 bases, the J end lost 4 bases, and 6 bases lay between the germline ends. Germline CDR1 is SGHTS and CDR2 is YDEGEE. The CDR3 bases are TGTGCCAGCAGCTTAGTCAGCACTGAAGCTTTCTTT. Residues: CASSLVSTEAFF.

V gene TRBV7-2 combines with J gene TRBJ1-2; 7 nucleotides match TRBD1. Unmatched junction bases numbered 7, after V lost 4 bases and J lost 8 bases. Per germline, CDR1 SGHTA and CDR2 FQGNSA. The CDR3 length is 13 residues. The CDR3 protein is CASSSGTARGYTF. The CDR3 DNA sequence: TGTGCCAGCAGCTCAGGGACAGCCCGCGGCTACACCTTC. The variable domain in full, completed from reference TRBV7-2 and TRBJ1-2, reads GAGVSQSPSNKVTEKGKDVELRCDPISGHTALYWYRQSLGQGLEFLIYFQGNSAPDKSGLPSDRFSAERTGGSVSTLTIQRTQQEDSAVYLCASSSGTARGYTFGSGTRLTVV.

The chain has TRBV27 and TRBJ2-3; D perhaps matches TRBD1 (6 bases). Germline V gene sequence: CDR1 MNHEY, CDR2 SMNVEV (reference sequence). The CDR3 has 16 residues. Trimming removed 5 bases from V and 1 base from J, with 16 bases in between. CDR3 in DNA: TGTGCCAGCAGTACCTTACAGGGTTCGGGCACAGATACGCAGTATTTT. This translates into CASSTLQGSGTDTQYF.

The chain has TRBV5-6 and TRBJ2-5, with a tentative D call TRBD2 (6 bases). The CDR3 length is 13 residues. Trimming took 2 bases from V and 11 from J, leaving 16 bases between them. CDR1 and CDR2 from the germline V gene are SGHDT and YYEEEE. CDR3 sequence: CASSFRAAGEQYF. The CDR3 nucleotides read TGTGCCAGCAGCTTTAGGGCAGCGGGTGAGCAGTACTTC.

CDR3 nucleotide sequence: TGTGCCAGCAGTCCTATGACAGGGGGAGTGGTAGGGGCCAACGTCCTGACTTTC. Translating it yields CASSPMTGGVVGANVLTF. The gene calls are TRBV2 and TRBJ2-6; 9 bases line up with TRBD1. The ends lost 5 bases at V and 4 bases at J; junction bases unmatched: 12. CDR3 length: 18 residues. Germline values: CDR1 SNHLY, CDR2 FYNNEI.